This TCR beta chain is drawn from a study of cytomegalovirus exposure and HLA in healthy donors. Study-level findings and limits: Another analysis was done later, and it associated 16,951 TCR beta sequences with HLA alleles at 0.05 false discovery rate. Some segments of the V type, notably TRBV6-2 and TRBV6-3, were excluded as indistinguishable. In a later analysis, V- and J-gene trimming of beta chains associated with a DCLRE1C missense variant, replicated independently. What TCR beta sequences reportedly achieved was accurate prediction of HLA-A and HLA-B alleles in most subjects.

The CDR3 is 16 amino acids. Germline V CDR1 and CDR2: MGHDK, SYGVNS. The J segment lost 0 bases and the V segment lost 6 bases, leaving 7 bases of the junction unmatched. With regard to this clone: Its antigen is not known.

The PCR made use of 60 Vbeta and 13 Jbeta primers. Profiled with immunoSEQ multiplex PCR; TCRdb holds only in-frame clones, not every one. The sample has about 210,000 clones; 82% are singletons. The source material was PBMCs. The rearrangement joins TRBV25-1 to TRBJ2-1; TRBD2 matches at 8 bases. The TCR originated in a man between 35 and 55 years old in good health and CMV-seropositive. CDR3: CASSRTSGSSYNEQFF. CDR3 bases: TGTGCCAGCAGCAGAACTAGCGGAAGCTCCTACAATGAGCAGTTCTTC.